There are a few counts of the clone carrying this T cell receptor beta chain. This entry is derived from a study of T cell repertoires in ileal Crohn's disease. Across the study: About half received postoperative treatment, under 14 with thiopurines and 18 anti-TNF.

Deletions cut 10 bases from V and 5 bases from J, with 11 bases between. CDR1 and CDR2 (germline): LNHDA, SQIVND (reference sequence). The length of the CDR3 is 11 residues. Produced via immunoSEQ multiplex PCR; TCRdb's table is partial and in-frame only. The table has over 8,000 clones, approximately 80% seen once; the top ten hold about 13%. The rearrangement joins TRBV19 to TRBJ1-1; D is undetermined. The origin of this receptor is an adult with Crohn's disease. Sequences were obtained from ileal tissue. The CDR3 loop reads CATQTPTEAFF. The DNA for the CDR3 is TGTGCCACTCAAACCCCAACTGAAGCTTTCTTT. The variable domain in full, with the rest retrieved from reference TRBV19 and TRBJ1-1, is DGGITQSPKYLFRKEGQNVTLSCEQNLNHDAMYWYRQDPGQGLRLIYYSQIVNDFQKGDIAEGYSVSREKKESFPLTVTSAQKNPTAFYLCATQTPTEAFFGQGTRLTVV.